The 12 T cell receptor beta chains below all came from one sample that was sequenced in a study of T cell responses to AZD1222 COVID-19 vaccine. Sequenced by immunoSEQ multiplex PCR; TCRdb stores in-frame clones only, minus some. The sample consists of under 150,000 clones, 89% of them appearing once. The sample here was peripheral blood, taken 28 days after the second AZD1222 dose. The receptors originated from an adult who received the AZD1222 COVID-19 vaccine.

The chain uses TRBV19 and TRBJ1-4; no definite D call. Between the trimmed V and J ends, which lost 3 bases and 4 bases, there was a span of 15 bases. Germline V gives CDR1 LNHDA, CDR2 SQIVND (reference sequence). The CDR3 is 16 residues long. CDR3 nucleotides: TGTGCCAGTAGTATCCGGGAGGTATTGGGTAATGAAAAACTGTTTTTT. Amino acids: CASSIREVLGNEKLFF.

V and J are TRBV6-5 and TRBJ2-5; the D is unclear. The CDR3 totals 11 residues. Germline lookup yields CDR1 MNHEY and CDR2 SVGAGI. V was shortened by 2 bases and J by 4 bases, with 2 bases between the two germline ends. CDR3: CASSYRETQYF. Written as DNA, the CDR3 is TGTGCCAGCAGTTACCGAGAGACCCAGTACTTC.

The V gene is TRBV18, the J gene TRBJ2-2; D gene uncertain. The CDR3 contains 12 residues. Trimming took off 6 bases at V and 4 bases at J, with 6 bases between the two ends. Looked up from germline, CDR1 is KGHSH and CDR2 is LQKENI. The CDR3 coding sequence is TGTGCCAGCTCCCGGAGCACCGGGGAGCTGTTTTTT. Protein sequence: CASSRSTGELFF.

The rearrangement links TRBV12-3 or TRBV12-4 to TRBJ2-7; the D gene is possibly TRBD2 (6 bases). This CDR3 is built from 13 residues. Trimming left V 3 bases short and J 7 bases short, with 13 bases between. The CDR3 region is CASSLKATREQYF. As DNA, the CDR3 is TGTGCCAGCAGTTTGAAGGCGACTAGGGAGCAGTACTTC.

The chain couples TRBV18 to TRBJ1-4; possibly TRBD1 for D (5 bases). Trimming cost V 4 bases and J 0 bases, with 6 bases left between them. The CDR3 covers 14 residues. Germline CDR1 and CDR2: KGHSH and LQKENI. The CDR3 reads CASSQTATNEKLFF. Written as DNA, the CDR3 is TGTGCCAGCTCACAGACAGCAACTAATGAAAAACTGTTTTTT. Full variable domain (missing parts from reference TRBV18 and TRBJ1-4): NAGVMQNPRHLVRRRGQEARLRCSPMKGHSHVYWYRQLPEEGLKFMVYLQKENIIDESGMPKERFSAEFPKEGPSILRIQQVVRGDSAAYFCASSQTATNEKLFFGSGTQLSVL.

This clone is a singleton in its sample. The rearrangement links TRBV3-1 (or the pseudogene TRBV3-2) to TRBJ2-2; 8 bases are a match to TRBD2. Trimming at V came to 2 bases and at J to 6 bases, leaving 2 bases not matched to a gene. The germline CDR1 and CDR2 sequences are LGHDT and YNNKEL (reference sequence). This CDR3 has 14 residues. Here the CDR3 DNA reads TGTGCCAGCAGCCAATCAGCGGGAGCCGGGGAGCTGTTTTTT. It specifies CASSQSAGAGELFF.

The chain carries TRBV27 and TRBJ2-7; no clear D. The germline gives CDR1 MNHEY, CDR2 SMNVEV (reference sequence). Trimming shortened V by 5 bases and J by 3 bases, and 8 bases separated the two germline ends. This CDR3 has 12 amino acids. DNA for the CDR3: TGTGCCAGCAGTAGTGGCGGCTACGAGCAGTACTTC. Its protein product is CASSSGGYEQYF.

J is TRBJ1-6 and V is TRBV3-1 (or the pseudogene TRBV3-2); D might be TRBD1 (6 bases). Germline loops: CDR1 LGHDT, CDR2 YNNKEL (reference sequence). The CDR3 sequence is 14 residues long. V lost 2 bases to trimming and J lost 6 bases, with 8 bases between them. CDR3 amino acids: CASSQMDSNSPLHF. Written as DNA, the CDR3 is TGTGCCAGCAGCCAAATGGACAGTAATTCACCCCTCCACTTT.

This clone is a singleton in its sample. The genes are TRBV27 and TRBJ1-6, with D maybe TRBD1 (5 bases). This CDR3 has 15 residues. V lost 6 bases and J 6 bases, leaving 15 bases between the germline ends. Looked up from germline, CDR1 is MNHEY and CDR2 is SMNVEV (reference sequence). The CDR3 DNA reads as TGTGCCAGCAGCCCTAGGGGTCCCCTTAATTCACCCCTCCACTTT. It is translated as CASSPRGPLNSPLHF.

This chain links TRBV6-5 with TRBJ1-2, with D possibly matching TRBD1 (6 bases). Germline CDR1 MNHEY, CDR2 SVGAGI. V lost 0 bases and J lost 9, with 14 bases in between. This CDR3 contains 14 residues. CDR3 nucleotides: TGTGCCAGCAGTTACTCTAGGGGGGCAGTGAGCTACACCTTC. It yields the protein CASSYSRGAVSYTF.

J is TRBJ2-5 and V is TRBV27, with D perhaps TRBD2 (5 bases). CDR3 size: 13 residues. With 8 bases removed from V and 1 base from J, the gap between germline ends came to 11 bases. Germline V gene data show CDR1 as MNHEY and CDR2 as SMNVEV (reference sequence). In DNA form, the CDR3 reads TGTGCCAGCGGTCCAAGCGGCCAAGAGACCCAGTACTTC. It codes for CASGPSGQETQYF.

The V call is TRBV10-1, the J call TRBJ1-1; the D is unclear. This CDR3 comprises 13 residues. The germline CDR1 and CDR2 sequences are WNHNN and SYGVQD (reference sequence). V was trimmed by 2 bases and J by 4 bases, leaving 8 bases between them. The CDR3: CASSEAGSTEAFF. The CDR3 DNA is TGCGCCAGCAGTGAGGCGGGGTCCACTGAAGCTTTCTTT.